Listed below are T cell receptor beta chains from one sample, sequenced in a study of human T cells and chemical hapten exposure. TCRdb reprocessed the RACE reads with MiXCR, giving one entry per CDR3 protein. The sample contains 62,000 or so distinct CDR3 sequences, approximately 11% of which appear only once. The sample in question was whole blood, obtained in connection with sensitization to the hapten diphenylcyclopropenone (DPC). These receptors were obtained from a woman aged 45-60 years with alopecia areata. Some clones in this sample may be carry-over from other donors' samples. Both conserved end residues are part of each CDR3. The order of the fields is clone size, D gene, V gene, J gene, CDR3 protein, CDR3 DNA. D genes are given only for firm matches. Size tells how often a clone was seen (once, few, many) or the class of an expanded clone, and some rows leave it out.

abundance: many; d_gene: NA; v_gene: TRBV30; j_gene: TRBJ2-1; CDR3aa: CAWRASGINEQFF; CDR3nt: TGTGCCTGGAGGGCTTCGGGTATCAATGAGCAGTTCTTC
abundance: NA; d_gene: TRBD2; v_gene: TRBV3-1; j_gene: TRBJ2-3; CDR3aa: CASSQIVPGLVSDTQYF; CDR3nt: TGTGCCAGCAGCCAAATCGTCCCCGGACTAGTATCAGATACGCAGTATTTT
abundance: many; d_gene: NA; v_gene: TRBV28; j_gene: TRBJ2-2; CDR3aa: CASSRKFTGELFF; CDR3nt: TGTGCCAGCAGTCGGAAATTCACCGGGGAGCTGTTTTTT
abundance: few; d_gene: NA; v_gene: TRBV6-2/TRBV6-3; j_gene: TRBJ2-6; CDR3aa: CASSASSGANVLTF; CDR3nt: TGTGCCAGCAGTGCTAGCTCTGGGGCCAACGTCCTGACTTTC
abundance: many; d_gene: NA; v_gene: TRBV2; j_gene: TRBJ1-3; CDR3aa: CASSEFWTALRNSGNTIYF; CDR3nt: TGTGCCAGCAGTGAATTCTGGACAGCTCTAAGAAACTCTGGAAACACCATATATTTT
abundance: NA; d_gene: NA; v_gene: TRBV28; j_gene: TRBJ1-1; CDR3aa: CATQQGGGTEAFF; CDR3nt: TGTGCCACCCAGCAAGGGGGTGGGACTGAAGCTTTCTTT
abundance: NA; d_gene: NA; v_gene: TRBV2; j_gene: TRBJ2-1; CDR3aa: CASSERTEQFF; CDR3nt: TGTGCCAGCAGTGAACGAACTGAGCAGTTCTTC
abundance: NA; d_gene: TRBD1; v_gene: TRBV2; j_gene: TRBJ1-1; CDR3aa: CASKGTGDSTEAFF; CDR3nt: TGTGCCAGCAAAGGGACAGGGGATAGCACTGAAGCTTTCTTT
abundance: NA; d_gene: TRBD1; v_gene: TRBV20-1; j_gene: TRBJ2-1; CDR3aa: CSARTGTIYNEQFF; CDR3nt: TGCAGTGCTAGGACAGGGACAATATACAATGAGCAGTTCTTC
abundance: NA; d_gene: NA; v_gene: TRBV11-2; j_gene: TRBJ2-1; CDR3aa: CASSLGPLTYNEQFF; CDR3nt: TGTGCCAGCAGCTTAGGGCCCCTTACCTACAATGAGCAGTTCTTC
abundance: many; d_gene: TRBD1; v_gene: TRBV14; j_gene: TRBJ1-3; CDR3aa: CASSSGQGNTIYF; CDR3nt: TGTGCCAGCAGCTCGGGACAGGGAAACACCATATATTTT